Given below is one TCR beta chain in context. At least ten counts were recorded for this clonotype. What antigen it recognizes has not been identified. Base quality data are lacking; no much larger clone is found one base away. The time point label of this sample denotes: newly diagnosed GD, antithyroid drugs for less than 3 months. For both TCR sequencing and RNA sequencing, RNA was extracted from PBMCs in TRIzol. The diagnosis of Graves' disease was made according to American Thyroid Association guidelines. Patients were recruited from an endocrinology department in Xi'an, China. From each patient, about 8.9 milliliters of peripheral blood was collected into an EDTA anticoagulant tube. Ficoll Paque Plus density gradient separation was used to isolate PBMCs, and no further T cell sorting was performed. An Agilent 2100 Bioanalyzer and agarose gel were used to assess RNA quality, and a NanoDrop 2000 was used to measure RNA concentration.

The library was built by means of multiplex PCR. TCRdb lists the instrument as Illumina HiSeq 4000. TCR beta libraries were built with iRepertoire HTBI primers and Arm-PCR amplification of CDR3 regions. Before sequencing, the PCR products went through gel purification. The study's processing was this. Gene usage analysis of CDR3 amino acid clonotypes used the approximately 62 TRBV and 14 to 15 TRBJ segments found across samples. COPE and FqMerger were used to merge filtered high-quality paired reads into contigs. BLAST was used to align contigs to IMGT TRBV, TRBD and TRBJ reference genes, and CDR3 was defined according to IMGT. Highly expanded clones were defined as clonotypes with a frequency above 0.1%. Shannon entropy was used to measure repertoire diversity, and the Gini coefficient was used to measure V-J evenness. Public clonotypes were defined as clonotypes shared by more than one individual. Using fastp at Q25 and MiXCR, TCRdb reprocessed the public reads and kept productive beta chains. Each CDR3 protein gets just one entry, which takes the most common genes and DNA from the rows behind it. V and J calls and clone size were set by TCRdb, not the authors. The sample contains 250,000 or so distinct CDR3 sequences, more than 15% of them found a single time. The ten largest clonotypes hold around 15% of the sample.

These data are taken from a study of regulatory T cells in long-lasting Graves disease (dated by TCRdb to 2020 to 2022). With respect to the entire study: Antithyroid drugs had been taken for less than 3 months by newly diagnosed Graves' disease patients. This study used TCR sequencing and RNA sequencing of peripheral blood to compare persistent Graves' disease patients against newly diagnosed Graves' disease patients. The study was conducted in China and was registered as a clinical trial. A total of 35 or so samples were covered by TCR sequencing, comprising some 13 persistent and about 20 newly diagnosed Graves' disease patients. Study-wide findings and limitations: Sequencing and analysis were restricted to the TCR beta chain. Persistent disease showed preferential use of TRBV28, TRBJ1-2 and TRBJ2-5, whereas newly diagnosed disease favored TRBV20-1 and TRBJ2-1. A larger number of public clonotypes was shared among persistent patients (2,741) than among newly diagnosed patients (around 970). Compared with newly diagnosed patients, patients with persistent Graves' disease had lower TCR Shannon entropy and fewer highly expanded clones, which suggests clonal expansion. Only peripheral blood was studied, because thyroid tissue, the primary lesion, was inaccessible. As a limitation, the authors acknowledged that the small sample size may reduce accuracy.

CDR1 and CDR2 are drawn from the germline V gene (reference sequence): LGHDT, YNNKEL. Compared with germline, V lacks 1 base and J lacks 6 bases; bases without a gene match: 9. There are 16 amino acids in the CDR3, from cysteine to phenylalanine inclusive. The DNA shown is the 48-base CDR3, in frame from base 1. These same data were also listed under a study on T cells in Graves' hyperthyroidism and ophthalmopathy. In that second paper, the authors write: Stable Graves' hyperthyroidism was defined as no progression to ophthalmopathy during 18 months of follow-up. Hyperthyroidism patients were newly diagnosed, with disease duration under 2 months, and aged 18 to 65 years. Patients with uncontrolled infections, other autoimmune diseases, pregnancy or lactation were excluded. Diagnoses were established on the basis of clinical symptoms, serum thyroxine and TRAb, thyroid ultrasound, and orbital computed tomography. The TCR CDR3 was subjected to a first round of RT-PCR using the HTBI primer set and the Qiagen OneStep RT-PCR kit. Most expanded thyroid clonotypes (frequency above 0.001) were also found in blood, which suggests that blood repertoires may mirror thyroid immune responses. In cross-validation, a model built on a 13 V-J signature told ophthalmopathy apart from stable hyperthyroidism with approximately 91% sensitivity and around 84% specificity, and in testing the same model reached 80%/75%. During validation, the model predicted progression to ophthalmopathy a median of about 5.9 months ahead of onset, with around 71% sensitivity and 72% to 80% specificity. To identify distinguishing TCR V-J signatures, a discovery cohort of 90 to 100 patients was used, comprising fewer than 45 with Graves' ophthalmopathy and 57 with stable Graves' hyperthyroidism. Prospective prediction of ophthalmopathy was tested in an independent validation cohort consisting of about 20 hyperthyroidism patients and more than 15 patients who later progressed to ophthalmopathy. The roughly 99 discovery patients were divided at random into training and test sets in a 7:3 ratio. In addition, the study compared T-cell repertoires in thyroid tissue and in blood from roughly six Graves' hyperthyroidism patients. Following sampling, methimazole starting at 30 mg daily was given to hyperthyroidism patients, and high-dose intravenous methylprednisolone was given to ophthalmopathy patients. Libraries were constructed in a second round of multiplex PCR, after which size selection and purification were performed. The libraries were sequenced on an Illumina HiSeq2000 using paired-end 100 bp reads. SOAPnuke was used to process the raw data, with reads discarded if the reads contained adapters or uncalled bases, had a mean Phred below 15, or lacked an exact constant-primer or identifier match. High-quality paired reads were merged with COPE v1.2.5, and unique nucleotide sequences were defined as clonotypes. MiTCR v1.1 was used to align the clonotypes against IMGT TRBV, TRBD and TRBJ reference segments. Analysis was restricted to V-J combinations with a frequency above 0.0001, which covered 99% to 99.2% of repertoires. The TCS score was defined as F50 (clonal expansion) divided by E x V (chaos), with BLOSUM62-based TCRdist calculated between CDR3 peptides within each V-J. Welch's t-statistics and random forest reduced roughly 500 V-J features to roughly 13, which were used in a naive Bayes classifier (R e1071). No statistical method was used to set the sample size in advance, and investigators knew the group allocation. According to the paper, TCR Vbeta CDR3 sequencing was carried out on some 130 peripheral blood samples, which came from under 50 ophthalmopathy, around 75 hyperthyroidism and some 17 progressor patients.

Specimen: peripheral blood mononuclear cells (PBMCs), collected at new diagnosis, from a patient treated with antithyroid drugs. This sequence was found in a woman younger than 45 with Graves disease. Donor details come from another sample of the same person, matched by shared clones. The chain is encoded by TRBV3-1 joined to TRBJ2-5, and TRBD1 matches 9 of the central bases. The CDR3 corresponds to CASSQGGQGSVKTQYF. The bases read TGTGCCAGCAGCCAAGGAGGACAGGGGTCGGTGAAGACCCAGTACTTC.